This T cell receptor beta chain was captured by sequencing in a study of T cells in Graves' hyperthyroidism and ophthalmopathy (dated by TCRdb to between 2018 and 2021). General notes on the study: Peripheral blood samples were taken at the time of initial diagnosis, prior to any treatment. TCR Vbeta CDR3 sequencing of approximately 140 peripheral blood samples (about 45 ophthalmopathy, roughly 74 hyperthyroidism and approximately 17 progressor patients) is reported in the paper. After sampling, hyperthyroidism patients received methimazole starting at 30 mg daily, and ophthalmopathy patients received high-dose intravenous methylprednisolone. An independent validation cohort of around 19 hyperthyroidism patients and 17 patients who later progressed to ophthalmopathy tested prospective prediction of ophthalmopathy. The 90 to 100 discovery patients were randomly divided into training and test sets at a 7:3 ratio. To identify distinguishing TCR V-J signatures, a discovery cohort of about 100 patients was used, comprising 43 with Graves' ophthalmopathy and 57 with stable Graves' hyperthyroidism. Thyroid tissue and blood T-cell repertoires from six Graves' hyperthyroidism patients were also compared in the study. Paper-wide results and their limitations: During validation, the model predicted progression to ophthalmopathy a median of approximately 6.5 months ahead of onset, with more than 55% sensitivity and 72% to 80% specificity. In cross-validation, a model built on a 13 V-J signature told ophthalmopathy apart from stable hyperthyroidism with approximately 90% sensitivity and approximately 81% specificity, and in testing the same model reached 80%/75%. Blood samples also contained most of the expanded thyroid clonotypes (frequency above 0.001), which suggests that blood repertoires may reflect thyroid immune responses. Sample size was not statistically predetermined, and investigators were not blinded to group allocation.

This clonotype was seen many times. It has no known antigen specificity. The input lacks base qualities; no much larger clone sits a single base away. CDR1 and CDR2 (SNHLY, FYNNEI) derive from the germline V gene. Trimming takes 0 bases off V and 5 bases off J; junction bases not matched to a gene: 7. Reading from cysteine to phenylalanine, the CDR3 counts 17 amino acids. Only the CDR3 DNA stays, 51 bases, in frame from base 1. Ophthalmopathy patients had moderately to severely active disease, Clinical Activity Score of at least 3, NOSPECS grade of at least 4, and duration under 3 months. Any patient with an uncontrolled infection, another autoimmune disease, pregnancy or lactation was excluded. Diagnoses relied on clinical symptoms, serum thyroxine and TRAb, thyroid ultrasound and orbital computed tomography. Ficoll-Paque density gradient centrifugation was used to isolate PBMCs from about 9.4 ml of fresh peripheral blood. Total RNA was extracted using Trizol reagent, and RNA quality was assessed on an Agilent 2100 Bioanalyzer.

TCR beta CDR3 regions were amplified from RNA transcripts. The TCR CDR3 was subjected to a first round of RT-PCR using the HTBI primer set and the Qiagen OneStep RT-PCR kit. The libraries were constructed in a second round of multiplex PCR and then size-selected and purified. Libraries were sequenced paired-end with 100 bp reads on an Illumina HiSeq2000. Per the source publication's procedure: SOAPnuke was used to process the raw data, removing reads that contained adapters or uncalled bases, had a mean Phred below 15, or lacked an exact match to the constant primer or identifier. COPE v1.2.5 was used to merge high-quality paired reads, and clonotypes were defined as unique nucleotide sequences. Clonotypes were aligned to IMGT TRBV, TRBD and TRBJ reference segments using MiTCR v1.1. Only V-J combinations with frequency above 0.0001, covering about 99% of repertoires, were analysed. The TCS score was defined as F50 (clonal expansion) divided by E x V (chaos), with BLOSUM62-based TCRdist calculated between CDR3 peptides within each V-J. Welch's t-statistics and random forest reduced roughly 530 V-J features to roughly 13, which were used in a naive Bayes classifier (R e1071). TCRdb reanalyzed the raw reads on its own, using fastp at Q25 for trimming and MiXCR for clone calling, and kept in-frame beta chains. Every entry covers one CDR3 protein and lists the most common genes and DNA from its rows. TCRdb, rather than the study authors, made the V and J calls. The sample yields 400,000 or so distinct CDR3 sequences; 11% to 15% were counted once. The biggest ten clones account for 28% of the sample.

The sequenced sample was blood. The receptor's source is a man in his forties or fifties with Graves' ophthalmopathy. The chain uses TRBV2 and TRBJ2-7; TRBD2 aligns with 13 central bases. This receptor has the CDR3 CASSEAPVGTSGNEQYF. The sequence in DNA is TGTGCCAGCAGTGAAGCGCCGGTGGGGACTAGCGGGAACGAGCAGTACTTC.